Listed here are 9 T cell receptor beta chains from one sample, sequenced in a study of neurological immune-mediated disorders. TCRdb itself ran the 5' RACE reads through MiXCR, one entry per CDR3 protein. The table lists about 88,000 distinct CDR3 sequences, 3% to 4.5% of them singletons. What was sequenced was PBMCs. Source of these receptors: a woman aged 18 to 35 with multiple sclerosis.

This clonotype was observed at least ten times. V usage is TRBV20-1 and J usage is TRBJ2-7, with D possibly being TRBD2 (7 bases). This CDR3 comprises 14 residues. The V gene's germline CDR1 is DFQATT and CDR2 SNEGSKA (reference sequence). V lost 3 bases and J 6 bases, leaving 18 bases between the germline ends. This CDR3 reads CSARAGAPWGEQYF. The DNA of the CDR3 is TGCAGTGCTAGGGCGGGGGCTCCATGGGGCGAGCAGTACTTC.

This clonotype was detected ten times or more. The V gene is TRBV29-1, the J gene TRBJ2-3; 7 bases match TRBD2. The CDR3 is 14 residues long. Germline values: CDR1 SQVTM, CDR2 ANQGSEA. Unmatched junction bases numbered 11, after V lost 6 bases and J lost 5 bases. The CDR3 nucleotides are TGCAGCGTGACTCCGGGACTACACCAAGATACGCAGTATTTT. Translating it yields CSVTPGLHQDTQYF.

This clonotype came up many times. The gene calls are TRBV18 and TRBJ2-7; 7 positions match TRBD1. Germline trimming cut 3 bases from V and 3 bases from J; bases unmatched to any gene: 2. In germline, CDR1 is KGHSH, CDR2 LQKENI. The length of the CDR3 is 13 residues. CDR3 protein: CASSPGQNYEQYF. In DNA, the CDR3 is TGTGCCAGCTCACCGGGACAGAACTACGAGCAGTACTTC.

Ten or more counts support this clonotype. This chain joins TRBV5-4 and TRBJ2-2, with D tentatively TRBD2 (5 bases). The CDR3 contains 16 residues. V was cut by 2 bases and J by 3 bases, with 14 bases left in between. Looked up from germline, CDR1 is SGHNT and CDR2 is YYREEE (reference sequence). CDR3: CASSFNRGSDTGELFF. CDR3 DNA sequence: TGTGCCAGCAGCTTTAATAGAGGGTCCGACACCGGGGAGCTGTTTTTT.

This clonotype was observed at least ten times. This chain connects TRBV6-5 to TRBJ2-7; TRBD1 agrees at 8 bases. The CDR3 length is 15 residues. Germline CDR1 MNHEY, CDR2 SVGAGI. The V and J ends lost 6 bases and 0 bases, in that order; junction bases with no gene match: 7. The CDR3 region has the DNA TGTGCCAGCAGCCGACAGGGGAAAAGCTCCTACGAGCAGTACTTC. This codes for CASSRQGKSSYEQYF.

This clonotype was recorded at least ten times. This chain joins TRBV20-1 and TRBJ1-5; 7 nucleotides agree with TRBD1. CDR1 and CDR2 from the germline V gene are DFQATT and SNEGSKA (reference sequence). The CDR3 sequence is 15 residues long. V lost 4 bases and J lost 3; bases outside the gene matches: 9. The CDR3 coding sequence is TGCAGTGCTACAAACCCCGGGACAGACAATCAGCCCCAGCATTTT. This codes for CSATNPGTDNQPQHF.

The table lists this clonotype with many counts. The chain carries TRBV19 and TRBJ1-2; D may be TRBD1 (5 bases). In germline, CDR1 is LNHDA, CDR2 SQIVND (reference sequence). This CDR3 contains 14 residues. V dropped 4 bases and J dropped 7 bases, with 16 bases sitting between them. This CDR3 reads CASSTRFRASGYTF. The CDR3, as DNA: TGTGCCAGTAGTACTCGATTCAGGGCGAGTGGCTACACCTTC.

This clonotype was seen ten or more times. The V and J genes are TRBV25-1 and TRBJ2-5; D is unresolved. Germline V CDR1 and CDR2: MGHDK, SYGVNS. There are 14 residues in the CDR3. The V gene lost 4 bases and the J gene lost 2 bases, with 11 bases spanning the gap. The CDR3 DNA is TGTGCCAGCAGTGGCCGGGCTGCACAAGAGACCCAGTACTTC. It translates to CASSGRAAQETQYF. The full variable domain, its missing parts supplied by reference TRBV25-1 and TRBJ2-5, is EADIYQTPRYLVIGTGKKITLECSQTMGHDKMYWYQQDPGMELHLIHYSYGVNSTEKGDLSSESTVSRIRTEHFPLTLESARPSHTSQYLCASSGRAAQETQYFGPGTRLLVL.

There are many counts of this clonotype. The chain has TRBV6-5 and TRBJ1-3; the D is unclear. The V gene's germline CDR1 is MNHEY and CDR2 SVGAGI. Trimming shortened V by 0 bases and J by 3 bases, and 3 bases separated the two germline ends. The CDR3 runs to 13 residues. The CDR3 coding sequence is TGTGCCAGCAGTTACTCGTATGGAAACACCATATATTTT. It translates to CASSYSYGNTIYF.